A single sample gave rise to the 10 T cell receptor beta chains below, sequenced in a study of blood T cell repertoires in COVID-19. TCRdb keeps only in-frame clones here, not all; method: immunoSEQ multiplex PCR. The sample has 150,000 to 200,000 clones, around three quarters seen once. The sequenced sample was peripheral blood. The receptors come from a man in his 70s with active or convalescent COVID-19.

This clone was seen ten or more times. Other DNA sequences in this specimen translate into the identical CDR3. The rearrangement links TRBV10-3 to TRBJ2-1, with 7 positions matching TRBD1. In germline, CDR1 is ENHRY, CDR2 SYGVKD. J gave up 8 bases and V 2 bases, and 3 bases lay outside the gene matches. The CDR3 spans 13 residues. The CDR3 is CAISERGQDEQFF. The DNA of the CDR3 is TGTGCCATCAGTGAGAGGGGGCAGGATGAGCAGTTCTTC.

This chain's CDR3 is CASSESVWTSGSTDTQYF. CDR3 coding DNA: TGTGCCAGCAGTGAATCCGTTTGGACTAGCGGTAGCACAGATACGCAGTATTTT. The J gene is TRBJ2-3, the V gene TRBV6-1; 10 bases map to TRBD2. CDR3 length: 18 amino acids. CDR1 is MNHNS, CDR2 SASEGT, per germline. The J segment lost 0 bases and the V segment lost 2 bases, leaving 8 bases of the junction unmatched.

The chain joins TRBV11-2 to TRBJ2-7; a weak D match, TRBD2 (5 bases). V was pared by 2 bases and J by 1 base, with 9 bases between. Germline V CDR1 and CDR2: SGHAT, FQNNGV. This CDR3 has 14 amino acids. The CDR3: CASSLSRLSYEQYF. CDR3 DNA: TGTGCCAGCAGCTTATCCAGACTATCCTACGAGCAGTACTTC.

This clone was counted once. The J gene is TRBJ2-7, the V gene TRBV11-2; 7 positions agree with TRBD1. Germline V gene data show CDR1 as SGHAT and CDR2 as FQNNGV. CDR3 length equals 14 residues. J gave up 6 bases and V 3 bases, and 8 bases lay outside the gene matches. The CDR3 DNA follows: TGTGCCAGCAGCTTTTCGGGACAGTCGCGCGAGCAGTACTTC. Translated, it gives CASSFSGQSREQYF.

The rearrangement links TRBV28 to TRBJ1-2, with a tentative D call TRBD1 (6 bases). CDR1 and CDR2 from the germline V gene are MDHEN and SYDVKM. V lost 5 bases to trimming and J lost 7 bases, with 26 bases between them. This CDR3 has 17 residues. The CDR3 spells CASSPKRDKGLRSGYTF. The CDR3 region has the DNA TGTGCCAGCAGTCCGAAGCGGGACAAGGGCCTTCGGAGTGGCTACACCTTC.

This clone was seen a single time. This rearrangement joins TRBV27 to TRBJ1-5, with D unclear. V lost 3 bases to trimming and J lost 4 bases, with 7 bases between them. There are 13 residues in the CDR3. CDR1 MNHEY and CDR2 SMNVEV come from the germline V gene (reference sequence). The CDR3 DNA follows: TGTGCCAGCAGTTTGCTATCTAATCAGCCCCAGCATTTT. As protein: CASSLLSNQPQHF.

J is TRBJ1-2 and V is TRBV6-6; D not certain. Germline V gives CDR1 MNHNY, CDR2 SVGAGI (reference sequence). The CDR3 covers 13 residues. The ends were cut back, 4 bases at V and 4 bases at J, with 10 bases in the middle. The CDR3 is CASSWRRVYGYTF. In DNA form, the CDR3 reads TGTGCCAGCAGTTGGCGTCGGGTCTATGGCTACACCTTC.

This chain connects TRBV10-3 to TRBJ2-7, with TRBD1 matching over 9 bases. J was trimmed by 5 bases and V by 4 bases; bases with no gene match: 6. The CDR3 is 14 amino acids. The germline V gene encodes CDR1 ENHRY and CDR2 SYGVKD. Here the CDR3 DNA reads TGTGCCATCAGTGGACTACAGGGGGCCCACGAGCAGTACTTC. Amino acids: CAISGLQGAHEQYF.

This clone was found once. The gene calls are TRBV29-1 and TRBJ1-1; perhaps TRBD1 as D (5 bases). V lost 4 bases, J lost 1 base, and 10 bases lay in between. Germline-derived CDR1 and CDR2 are SQVTM and ANQGSEA. The CDR3 spans 13 residues. DNA for the CDR3: TGCAGCGTTGCGACAGACCCGAACACTGAAGCTTTCTTT. Translated: CSVATDPNTEAFF.

This clone was counted a single time. The chain is built from TRBV2 and TRBJ2-5; 11 bases fit TRBD2. Germline trimming cut 4 bases from V and 5 bases from J; bases unmatched to any gene: 6. The CDR3 extends over 15 amino acids. The germline V gene has CDR1 SNHLY and CDR2 FYNNEI. The CDR3 DNA reads TGTGCCAGCAGTGCGGCTAGCGGGAGGTGGGAGACCCAGTACTTC. Translation: CASSAASGRWETQYF.